This is a list of T cell receptor beta chains from one sample in a study of graft-versus-host responses after intestinal transplantation. Sequencing was performed with immunoSEQ multiplex PCR; in TCRdb, only in-frame clones are kept and a portion is missing. The repertoire includes about 15,000 clones, roughly 69% of them detected once, and 9% sits in the top ten. This material consisted of ileum tissue, taken just under 700 days after intestinal transplantation. All receptors derive from a human patient who received an intestinal transplant, so some T cells may come from the graft donor. CDR3s include the opening cysteine and the closing phenylalanine or tryptophan.

CDR3aa,v_gene,j_gene
CASSLGGGGTDGYTF,TRBV11-2,TRBJ1-2
CASSYNGQGGEAFF,TRBV7-2,TRBJ1-1
CASSTRDRGRFGLYGYTF,TRBV7-8,TRBJ1-2
CASSQDLTENIQYF,TRBV4-1,TRBJ2-4
CASSVRGVLYGYTF,TRBV2,TRBJ1-2
CASRRRYLATSTDTQYF,TRBV2,TRBJ2-3
CASSPIGTGNQPQHF,TRBV5-5,TRBJ1-5
CASSVRGGRAYTDTQYF,TRBV2,TRBJ2-3
CASSASDSHPQYF,TRBV9,TRBJ2-7
CASSLGQGGISAFF,TRBV11-2,TRBJ1-1
CASSLSPGQGTYNEQFF,TRBV11-3,TRBJ2-1
CASSITFLAGTPSIQYF,TRBV19,TRBJ2-4
CAWTSGGANEQFF,TRBV30,TRBJ2-1
CASSGFASGGTDTQYF,TRBV2,TRBJ2-3
CGKKSAQSRANVLTF,TRBV8-2,TRBJ2-6
CASSPGRGTEKLFF,TRBV18,TRBJ1-4
CASRPVLSGANVLTF,TRBV27,TRBJ2-6
CATSRGGTGAYEQYF,TRBV15,TRBJ2-7
CASSLLASGGLSSYNEQFF,TRBV7-2,TRBJ2-1
CSVEYNSQETQYF,TRBV29-1,TRBJ2-5
CASSQGLAGSYEQYF,TRBV4-2,TRBJ2-7
CASSPKGDEQFF,TRBV18,TRBJ2-1
CASSVLGVGGRMNTEAFF,TRBV9,TRBJ1-1
CASAPDSYNEQFF,TRBV19,TRBJ2-1
CASSHAGESNYGYTF,TRBV5-4,TRBJ1-2
CASSQDRVESSGGEGEQYF,TRBV4-3,TRBJ2-7
CASSSSRGHEKLFF,TRBV11-1,TRBJ1-4
CASSWRQSQVTEAFF,TRBV7-9,TRBJ1-1
CASSLRQGSYEQYF,TRBV5-1,.
CASSSFDREDTGELFF,TRBV13,TRBJ2-2
CASSWGLAVQETQYF,TRBV7-6,TRBJ2-5
CATSSGDGISGANVLTF,TRBV15,TRBJ2-6
CASSAAGTGRGYTF,TRBV5-1,TRBJ1-2
CASSSRLAGGYEQYF,TRBV5-8,TRBJ2-7
CASRVSGGSYEQYF,TRBV2,TRBJ2-7
CAWSLVAPYNEQFF,TRBV30,TRBJ2-1
CASSFTSGTGELFF,TRBV5-1,TRBJ2-2
CASSLTGPNSGNTIYF,TRBV5-1,TRBJ1-3
CASSLNYEQYF,TRBV7-9,TRBJ2-7
CASKIGGGHSYEQYF,TRBV27,TRBJ2-7
CASSPITGNTGELFF,TRBV5-4,TRBJ2-2
CASSQDNTGGPNEQFF,TRBV4-3,TRBJ2-1
CASTPSRNTEAFF,TRBV7-2,TRBJ1-1
CASSQVEHRTGNSNQPQHF,TRBV6-4,TRBJ1-5
CASSQDHGNEQFF,TRBV4-3,TRBJ2-1
CASSLTGVREKLFF,TRBV27,TRBJ1-4
CASRQREINSPLHF,TRBV2,TRBJ1-6
CTSSPIMDRVSYEQYF,TRBV1,TRBJ2-7
CASSYDRGMTEAFF,TRBV6-5,TRBJ1-1